Shown below are 21 T cell receptor beta chains from a single sample sequenced in a study of blood T cell repertoires in COVID-19. Measured with immunoSEQ multiplex PCR; TCRdb has only the in-frame clones, and not every one. The sample gives roughly 67,000 clones, 86% of which show up once; just under 4.5% is in the top ten. The sequencing input was peripheral blood. The receptors stem from a man aged 50-60 years with active COVID-19.

The V and J genes are TRBV6-5 and TRBJ2-7; D remains unclear. Germline V gene data show CDR1 as MNHEY and CDR2 as SVGAGI. This CDR3 region has 15 residues. The V and J ends lost 2 bases and 6 bases respectively, with 17 bases between them. CDR3 nucleotides: TGTGCCAGCAGTTACCTCGATGTGGCAGTAAGCGAGCAGTACTTC. Its translation: CASSYLDVAVSEQYF.

The V gene is TRBV5-1, the J gene TRBJ2-2; 13 nucleotides line up with TRBD2. The CDR3 sequence is 15 residues long. Germline V gene sequence: CDR1 SGHRS, CDR2 YFSETQ. Trimming cost V 3 bases and J 6 bases; bases outside gene matches: 2. DNA of the CDR3: TGCGCCAGCAGCTCTGGACTAGCGGGAGCCGGGGAGCTGTTTTTT. It encodes CASSSGLAGAGELFF.

The chain joins TRBV2 to TRBJ2-5; D might be TRBD1 (6 bases). Germline V gene lookup returns CDR1 SNHLY and CDR2 FYNNEI. CDR3 length: 13 amino acids. The V end lost 4 bases, the J end lost 2 bases, and 8 bases lay between the germline ends. CDR3 amino acids: CASSVDRQETQYF. DNA for the CDR3: TGTGCCAGCAGTGTGGACAGACAAGAGACCCAGTACTTC. Full variable domain (outside the CDR3, taken from reference TRBV2 and TRBJ2-5): EPEVTQTPSHQVTQMGQEVILRCVPISNHLYFYWYRQILGQKVEFLVSFYNNEISEKSEIFDDQFSVERPDGSNFTLKIRSTKLEDSAMYFCASSVDRQETQYFGPGTRLLVL.

The chain uses TRBV4-1 and TRBJ2-5; 8 bases are shared with TRBD2. V was pared by 3 bases and J by 7 bases, with 10 bases of the junction left unmatched. Germline CDR1 and CDR2: MGHRA and YSYEKL. The CDR3 is 15 residues long. DNA for the CDR3: TGCGCCAGCAGCCAGGCGGGACTAGTTTCCGCGACCCAGTACTTC. Encoded protein: CASSQAGLVSATQYF.

The rearrangement links TRBV2 to TRBJ2-7; TRBD1 matches at 10 bases. The germline V gene has CDR1 SNHLY and CDR2 FYNNEI. The junction had 7 bases not matched to a gene; V was cut back by 2 bases and J by 6 bases. The CDR3 covers 15 residues. CDR3 residues: CASSEWGTGVGEQYF. CDR3 sequence (DNA): TGTGCCAGCAGTGAATGGGGGACAGGGGTCGGCGAGCAGTACTTC.

The chain uses TRBV5-6 and TRBJ1-1; the D is unclear. This CDR3 region has 16 residues. Germline V lookup: CDR1 SGHDT, CDR2 YYEEEE. V was shortened by 0 bases and J by 4 bases, with 16 bases between the two germline ends. The CDR3 DNA sequence: TGTGCCAGCAGCTTGGAGGTCGGCAGGATTGTCACTGAAGCTTTCTTT. It yields the protein CASSLEVGRIVTEAFF.

CDR3 in DNA: TGTGCCAGCAGTCGTGGGACTAGCGGGGGGCCTAGCACAGATACGCAGTATTTT. This translates into CASSRGTSGGPSTDTQYF. The rearrangement joins TRBV7-3 to TRBJ2-3, with 15 bases lining up with TRBD2. CDR3 length: 18 residues. Per the germline V gene, CDR1 is SGHTA and CDR2 is FQGTGA. V trimming: 6 bases; J trimming: 0 bases; junction bases outside the gene matches: 7. The full variable domain, rest sourced from reference TRBV7-3 and TRBJ2-3, is GAGVSQTPSNKVTEKGKYVELRCDPISGHTALYWYRQSLGQGPEFLIYFQGTGAADDSGLPNDRFFAVRPEGSVSTLKIQRTERGDSAVYLCASSRGTSGGPSTDTQYFGPGTRLTVL.

V and J are TRBV7-2 and TRBJ2-3, with D maybe TRBD1 (6 bases). There are 14 residues in the CDR3. Germline CDR1 is SGHTA and CDR2 is FQGNSA. The ends were cut back, 1 base at V and 4 bases at J, with 9 bases in the middle. The CDR3 nucleotides read TGTGCCAGCAGCTTAGACAGGGCCCCAGATACGCAGTATTTT. Amino acids: CASSLDRAPDTQYF.

The J gene is TRBJ2-5, the V gene TRBV5-6; a possible D gene is TRBD2 (5 bases). CDR1 and CDR2 from the germline V gene are SGHDT and YYEEEE. The CDR3 contains 13 residues. The V gene lost 4 bases and the J gene lost 5 bases, with 12 bases spanning the gap. The CDR3 sequence: CASSVRGLETQYF. The CDR3 nucleotides are TGTGCCAGCAGCGTACGAGGGTTGGAGACCCAGTACTTC. Full variable domain (missing parts from reference TRBV5-6 and TRBJ2-5): DAGVTQSPTHLIKTRGQQVTLRCSPKSGHDTVSWYQQALGQGPQFIFQYYEEEERQRGNFPDRFSGHQFPNYSSELNVNALLLGDSALYLCASSVRGLETQYFGPGTRLLVL.

The chain employs TRBV11-2 and TRBJ2-7; TRBD2 might be the D (5 bases). Per the germline V gene, CDR1 is SGHAT and CDR2 is FQNNGV. Trimming pared 1 base from V and 5 bases from J, leaving 6 bases between. The CDR3 is 12 residues long. The CDR3 nucleotides are TGTGCCAGCAGCTTAGCGGGGAACGAGCAGTACTTC. As protein: CASSLAGNEQYF.

The rearrangement uses TRBV5-4 and TRBJ2-1; 10 bases line up with TRBD1. Germline lookup yields CDR1 SGHNT and CDR2 YYREEE (reference sequence). The CDR3 sequence is 16 residues long. Unmatched junction bases numbered 15, after V lost 7 bases and J lost 8 bases. The CDR3 is CASRLWGQGRFDEQFF. CDR3 nucleotides: TGTGCCAGCCGACTCTGGGGACAGGGGCGTTTTGATGAGCAGTTCTTC.

The chain uses TRBV6-5 and TRBJ1-6, with D possibly TRBD1 on 5 matching bases. In germline, CDR1 is MNHEY, CDR2 SVGAGI. V was clipped by 6 bases and J by 7 bases, with 7 bases between them. The CDR3 sequence is 12 residues long. The CDR3 is CASSAGNSPLHF. DNA for the CDR3: TGTGCCAGCAGCGCAGGGAATTCACCCCTCCACTTT.

The chain combines TRBV6-6 with TRBJ1-5; D gene ambiguous. V dropped 2 bases and J dropped 5 bases, with 7 bases sitting between them. Germline CDR1 reads MNHNY; CDR2 reads SVGAGI (reference sequence). The CDR3 loop spans 13 amino acids. For the CDR3, the DNA is TGTGCCAGCAGTTACAGGGAGGATCAGCCCCAGCATTTT. Translation gives CASSYREDQPQHF.

V gene TRBV5-1 combines with J gene TRBJ2-7, with D hard to call. The V and J ends lost 2 bases and 1 base respectively, with 7 bases between them. Germline CDR1 is SGHRS and CDR2 is YFSETQ. The CDR3 runs 13 residues. CDR3 sequence: CASSFERSYEQYF. The CDR3 DNA sequence: TGCGCCAGCAGCTTCGAGCGTTCCTACGAGCAGTACTTC.

The chain recombines TRBV5-4 with TRBJ2-7; D gene unclear. From germline, CDR1 is SGHNT and CDR2 YYREEE (reference sequence). The CDR3 is 14 amino acids. Trimming removed 4 bases at V and 0 bases at J, with 11 bases between. In nucleotides, the CDR3 is TGTGCCAGCAGCCTCGGGTCTGGCTCCTACGAGCAGTACTTC. It yields the protein CASSLGSGSYEQYF.

This clone appeared once. V is TRBV4-2 and J is TRBJ2-3; a possible D gene is TRBD2 (5 bases). The CDR3 runs to 15 residues. Between the trimmed V and J ends, which lost 1 base and 5 bases, there was a span of 13 bases. The germline CDR1 and CDR2 sequences are LGHNA and YNFKEQ. The CDR3 here is CASSQVTGIVDTQYF. In nucleotides, the CDR3 is TGTGCCAGCAGCCAAGTAACGGGAATTGTAGATACGCAGTATTTT.

The genes are TRBV29-1 and TRBJ2-5; TRBD2 is a possible D gene (6 bases). The V gene's germline CDR1 is SQVTM and CDR2 ANQGSEA. Trimming took off 8 bases at V and 7 bases at J, with 20 bases between the two ends. There are 13 residues in the CDR3. This chain's CDR3 is CSIVGTGVGTQYF. In nucleotides, the CDR3 is TGCAGCATCGTGGGGACTGGGGTGGGGACCCAGTACTTC.

V gene TRBV5-1 combines with J gene TRBJ1-1; D remains ambiguous. The CDR3 consists of 15 residues. The V gene lost 1 base and the J gene lost 4 bases, with 14 bases spanning the gap. Germline V gene data show CDR1 as SGHRS and CDR2 as YFSETQ. The DNA for the CDR3 is TGCGCCAGCAGCTTGACGGACGGCGGGAGCACTGAAGCTTTCTTT. Amino acids: CASSLTDGGSTEAFF.

J is TRBJ2-7 and V is TRBV6-5; TRBD2 matches at 12 bases. This CDR3 spans 13 amino acids. The V gene end was trimmed by 10 bases and the J gene end by 6 bases; junction bases not matched to a gene: 7. Germline CDR1 reads MNHEY; CDR2 reads SVGAGI. CDR3 coding DNA: TGTGCCACCAAACTAGCGGGAGGCCCCGAGCAGTACTTC. This sequence encodes CATKLAGGPEQYF.

The chain links TRBV5-6 to TRBJ2-3; tentative D call: TRBD1 (6 bases). The V and J ends lost 3 bases and 3 bases respectively, with 8 bases between them. The CDR3 extends over 13 amino acids. Germline CDR1 SGHDT, CDR2 YYEEEE. The CDR3 bases are TGTGCCAGCAGCTCAGGACAGACAGATACGCAGTATTTT. This encodes CASSSGQTDTQYF.

This rearrangement joins TRBV3-1 (or the pseudogene TRBV3-2) to TRBJ2-3; TRBD2 agrees at 11 bases. Germline V gene lookup returns CDR1 LGHDT and CDR2 YNNKEL (reference sequence). With 0 bases clipped from V and 4 bases from J, the junction kept 3 bases outside the gene matches. The length of the CDR3 is 16 residues. CDR3 DNA sequence: TGTGCCAGCAGCCAAGAAACTAGCGGGGGTGCAGATACGCAGTATTTT. Its translation is CASSQETSGGADTQYF.